The clone carrying this TCR beta chain was observed a few times. Its antigen is currently unknown. The method was immunoSEQ multiplex PCR; TCRdb's version includes in-frame clones alone and lacks a portion of them. This repertoire shows approximately 97,000 clones, roughly 92% found once; its top ten account for around 1.1%. Germline CDR1 is MGHRA and CDR2 is YSYEKL. The CDR3 contains 16 residues. Unmatched junction bases numbered 9, after V lost 4 bases and J lost 7 bases. These data originate in a study of cytomegalovirus exposure and HLA in healthy donors. Findings and limits, study-wide: Most TCR sequences proved rare, with some public TCRs found in many donors. That first-cohort TCR clusters tended to co-occur in the roughly 120 validation repertoires was found in a later analysis. Diagnosis of cytomegalovirus status made by the classifier reportedly showed high specificity and sensitivity.

The specimen was PBMCs. The source of this sequence is a woman under 40 in good health and CMV-seropositive. The chain employs TRBV4-1 and TRBJ2-3; 12 positions agree with TRBD2. CDR3: CASSPDVGLAGHTQYF. CDR3 nucleotide sequence: TGCGCCAGCAGCCCAGACGTGGGACTAGCGGGTCATACGCAGTATTTT.